This entry features one T cell receptor beta chain sequence. The target antigen is unknown. The data stem from a study of beta chain features in type 1 diabetes. The wider study: Analysis included around 100 million sorted cells drawn from all samples.

Trimming removed 3 bases at V and 7 bases at J, with 13 bases between. The CDR3 extends over 13 amino acids. In germline, CDR1 is KGHSH, CDR2 LQKENI. General study results and limits: It was among patients, rather than healthy donors, that naive, central memory and Treg TCRB repertoires appeared more similar. Type 1 diabetes patients had TCRB CDR3s that were shorter (moderately but significantly so) in all four CD4+ subsets. More deletions and fewer insertions at VDJ junctions were found in patients with type 1 diabetes.

Since all of the isolated RNA was reverse transcribed, expressed TCRB transcripts were what got sequenced. TCRdb's table, derived via immunoSEQ multiplex PCR, lists solely in-frame clones and lacks some. The table has some 120,000 clones, roughly a sixth seen once. The genes are TRBV18 and TRBJ2-7; D not resolved. This clonotype was sampled from a man aged 18-30 years with type 1 diabetes. The material sequenced was central memory CD4+ T cells from blood. This chain's CDR3 is CASSPVELREQYF. As DNA, the CDR3 is TGTGCCAGCTCACCGGTAGAGCTACGAGAGCAGTACTTC.